Each of the 11 T cell receptor beta chains below was sequenced from the same sample in a study of control samples from healthy donors and cancer patients. Measured with immunoSEQ multiplex PCR; TCRdb has only the in-frame clones, and not every one. The sample includes 98,000 or so clones, 79% of them seen just once. The sequencing input was blood. These receptors were taken from a woman aged 30 to 39 in good health.

The chain is built from TRBV27 and TRBJ1-3; a weak D match, TRBD1 (6 bases). Germline CDR1 reads MNHEY; CDR2 reads SMNVEV (reference sequence). V gave up 5 bases and J gave up 4 bases, with 15 bases separating them. This CDR3 contains 15 residues. The CDR3 bases are TGTGCCAGCAGTACGGCAGGGGATTACGGAAACACCATATATTTT. Translation: CASSTAGDYGNTIYF.

This rearrangement joins TRBV29-1 to TRBJ1-5; TRBD1 matches at 7 bases. The CDR3 covers 13 residues. V was clipped by 6 bases and J by 3 bases; unmatched bases: 5. Germline CDR1 SQVTM, CDR2 ANQGSEA. The CDR3 loop is CSVSTGPNQPQHF. CDR3 nucleotide sequence: TGCAGCGTCTCGACAGGGCCCAATCAGCCCCAGCATTTT.

V gene TRBV27 combines with J gene TRBJ1-3; D might be TRBD1 (5 bases). Germline V gene sequence: CDR1 MNHEY, CDR2 SMNVEV (reference sequence). The length of the CDR3 is 14 residues. The germline V and J ends were trimmed by 3 bases and 0 bases, with 6 bases remaining between them. CDR3 sequence reads: CASSLGGSGNTIYF. The CDR3 region has the DNA TGTGCCAGCAGTTTGGGGGGCTCTGGAAACACCATATATTTT.

This clone was recorded once. V is TRBV5-1 and J is TRBJ1-2; D remains ambiguous. Trimming left V 0 bases short and J 4 bases short, with 13 bases between. Per germline, CDR1 SGHRS and CDR2 YFSETQ. The CDR3 loop spans 15 amino acids. The CDR3 DNA reads TGCGCCAGCAGCTTGGTGGACGGGTCTGGCTATGGCTACACCTTC. Amino acid sequence: CASSLVDGSGYGYTF.

J is TRBJ1-1 and V is TRBV15; unclear D gene. Looked up from germline, CDR1 is LNHNV and CDR2 is YYDKDF (reference sequence). The V end lost 3 bases, the J end lost 1 base, and 9 bases lay between the germline ends. The CDR3 has 14 amino acids. CDR3 loop: CATSSSNKNTEAFF. CDR3 DNA: TGTGCCACCAGCAGCTCTAATAAGAACACTGAAGCTTTCTTT.

The gene calls are TRBV19 and TRBJ1-2, with TRBD1 identical over 8 bases. Losses at the gene ends were 2 bases for V and 3 bases for J; bases not matched to a gene: 2. Germline assignment: CDR1 LNHDA and CDR2 SQIVND (reference sequence). The CDR3 runs 14 residues. The CDR3: CASSIQGADYGYTF. The CDR3 DNA follows: TGTGCCAGTAGTATACAGGGGGCCGACTATGGCTACACCTTC.

This chain connects TRBV5-4 to TRBJ1-2; no reliable D call. Germline V lookup: CDR1 SGHNT, CDR2 YYREEE (reference sequence). There are 13 residues in the CDR3. V was trimmed by 8 bases and J by 0 bases, leaving 11 bases between them. The CDR3 here is CASGQTTNYGYTF. In DNA form, the CDR3 reads TGTGCCAGTGGGCAGACTACTAACTATGGCTACACCTTC.

The J gene is TRBJ2-1, the V gene TRBV23-1, with 9 bases fitting TRBD2. TRBV23-1 falls under the ORF class, with uncertain function. Germline trimming cut 8 bases from V and 4 bases from J; bases unmatched to any gene: 3. The CDR3 is made up of 13 amino acids. CDR3 sequence (DNA): TGCGCCAGCGCGGGGGGGAGGTACAATGAGCAGTTCTTC. Translation: CASAGGRYNEQFF.

The chain employs TRBV7-2 and TRBJ1-1, with a weak D call TRBD1 (6 bases). Deletions cut 5 bases from V and 0 bases from J, with 13 bases between. The germline gives CDR1 SGHTA, CDR2 FQGNSA. This CDR3 is 15 amino acids long. CDR3 nucleotide sequence: TGTGCCAGCAGCCCCGCGGGGGCCGTGAACACTGAAGCTTTCTTT. Protein product: CASSPAGAVNTEAFF.

The genes are TRBV5-6 and TRBJ1-6; tentative D call: TRBD1 (5 bases). The germline V gene has CDR1 SGHDT and CDR2 YYEEEE. The V end was cut by 0 bases, the J end by 9 bases, with 13 bases between. This CDR3 has 15 amino acids. CDR3 coding DNA: TGTGCCAGCAGCTTGGCCAAGCCAGGGCGTTCACCCCTCCACTTT. It translates to CASSLAKPGRSPLHF.

The chain recombines TRBV6-5 with TRBJ1-1; maybe TRBD1 (6 bases). This CDR3 region has 16 residues. The ends were cut back, 0 bases at V and 5 bases at J, with 16 bases in the middle. Germline-derived CDR1 and CDR2 are MNHEY and SVGAGI. CDR3 sequence (DNA): TGTGCCAGCAGTTACTCTGGGGGGCGCTTGGTAACTGAAGCTTTCTTT. It translates to CASSYSGGRLVTEAFF.